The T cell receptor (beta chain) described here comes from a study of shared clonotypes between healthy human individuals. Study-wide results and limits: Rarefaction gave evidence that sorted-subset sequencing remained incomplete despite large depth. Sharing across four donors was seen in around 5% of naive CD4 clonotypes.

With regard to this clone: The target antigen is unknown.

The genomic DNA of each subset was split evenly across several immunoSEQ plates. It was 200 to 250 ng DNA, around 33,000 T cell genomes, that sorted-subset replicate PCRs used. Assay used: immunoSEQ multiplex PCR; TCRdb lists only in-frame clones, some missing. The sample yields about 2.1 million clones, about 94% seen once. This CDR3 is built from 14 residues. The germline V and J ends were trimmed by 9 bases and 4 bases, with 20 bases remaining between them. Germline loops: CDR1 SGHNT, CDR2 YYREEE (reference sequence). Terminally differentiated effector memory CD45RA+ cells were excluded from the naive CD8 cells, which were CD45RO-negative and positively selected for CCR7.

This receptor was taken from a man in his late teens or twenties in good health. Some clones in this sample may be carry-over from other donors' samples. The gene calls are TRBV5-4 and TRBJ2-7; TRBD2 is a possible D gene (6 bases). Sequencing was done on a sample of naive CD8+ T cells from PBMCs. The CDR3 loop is CAISSLSAGYEQYF. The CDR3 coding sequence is TGTGCCATAAGCTCCCTTTCAGCGGGTTACGAGCAGTACTTC. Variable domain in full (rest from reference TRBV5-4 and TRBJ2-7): ETGVTQSPTHLIKTRGQQVTLRCSSQSGHNTVSWYQQALGQGPQFIFQYYREEENGRGNFPPRFSGLQFPNYSSELNVNALELDDSALYLCAISSLSAGYEQYFGPGTRLTVT.